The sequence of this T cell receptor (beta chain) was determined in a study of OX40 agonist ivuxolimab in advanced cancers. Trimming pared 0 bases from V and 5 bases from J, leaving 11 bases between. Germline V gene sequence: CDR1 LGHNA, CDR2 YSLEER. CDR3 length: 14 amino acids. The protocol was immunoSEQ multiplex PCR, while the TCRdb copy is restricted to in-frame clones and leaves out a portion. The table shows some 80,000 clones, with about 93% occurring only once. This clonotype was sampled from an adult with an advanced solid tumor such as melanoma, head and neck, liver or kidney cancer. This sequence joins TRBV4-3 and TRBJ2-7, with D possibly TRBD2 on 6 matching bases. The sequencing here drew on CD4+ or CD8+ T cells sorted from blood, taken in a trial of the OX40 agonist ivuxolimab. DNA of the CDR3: TGCGCCAGCAGCCAAGAGGGGAGGTTACACGAGCAGTACTTC. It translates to CASSQEGRLHEQYF.